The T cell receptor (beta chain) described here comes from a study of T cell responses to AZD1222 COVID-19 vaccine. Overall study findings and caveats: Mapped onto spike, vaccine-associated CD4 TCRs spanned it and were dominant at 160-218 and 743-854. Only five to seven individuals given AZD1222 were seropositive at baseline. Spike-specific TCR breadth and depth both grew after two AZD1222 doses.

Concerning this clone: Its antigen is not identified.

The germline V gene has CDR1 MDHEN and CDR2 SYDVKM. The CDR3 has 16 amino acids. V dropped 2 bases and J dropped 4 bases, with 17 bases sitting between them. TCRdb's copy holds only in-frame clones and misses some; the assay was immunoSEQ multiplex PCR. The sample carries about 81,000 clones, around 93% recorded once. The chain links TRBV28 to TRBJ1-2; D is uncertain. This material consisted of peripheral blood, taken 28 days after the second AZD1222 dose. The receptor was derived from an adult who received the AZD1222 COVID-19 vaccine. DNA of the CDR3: TGTGCCAGCAGTTTAGGGCGGAGAGCATTGGGCTATGGCTACACCTTC. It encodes CASSLGRRALGYGYTF.